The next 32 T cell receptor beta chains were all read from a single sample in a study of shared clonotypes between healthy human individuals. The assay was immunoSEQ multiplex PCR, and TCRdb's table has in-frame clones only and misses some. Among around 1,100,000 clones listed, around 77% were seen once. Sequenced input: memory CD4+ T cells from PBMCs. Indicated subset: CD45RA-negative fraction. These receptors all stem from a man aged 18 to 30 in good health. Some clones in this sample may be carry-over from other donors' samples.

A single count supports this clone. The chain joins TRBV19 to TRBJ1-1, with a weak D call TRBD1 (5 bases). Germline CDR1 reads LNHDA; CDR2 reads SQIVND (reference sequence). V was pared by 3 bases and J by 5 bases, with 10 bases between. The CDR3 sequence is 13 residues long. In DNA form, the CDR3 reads TGTGCCAGTAGTATCAACAGGTTTACTGAAGCTTTCTTT. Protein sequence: CASSINRFTEAFF.

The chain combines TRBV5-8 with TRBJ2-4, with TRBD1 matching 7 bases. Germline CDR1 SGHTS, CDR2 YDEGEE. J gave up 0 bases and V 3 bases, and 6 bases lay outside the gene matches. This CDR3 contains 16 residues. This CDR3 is CASSWGQILAKNIQYF. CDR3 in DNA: TGTGCCAGCAGCTGGGGACAGATACTAGCCAAAAACATTCAGTACTTC. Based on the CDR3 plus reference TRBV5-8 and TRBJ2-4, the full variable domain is EAGVTQSPTHLIKTRGQQATLRCSPISGHTSVYWYQQALGLGLQFLLWYDEGEERNRGNFPPRFSGRQFPNYSSELNVNALELEDSALYLCASSWGQILAKNIQYFGAGTRLSVL.

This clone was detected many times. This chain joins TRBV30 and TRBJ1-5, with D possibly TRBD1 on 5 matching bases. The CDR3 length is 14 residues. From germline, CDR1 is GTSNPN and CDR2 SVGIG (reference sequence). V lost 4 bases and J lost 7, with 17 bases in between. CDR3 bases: TGTGCCTGGACTGACAGCGCCGTAATGCAGCCCCAGCATTTT. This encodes CAWTDSAVMQPQHF.

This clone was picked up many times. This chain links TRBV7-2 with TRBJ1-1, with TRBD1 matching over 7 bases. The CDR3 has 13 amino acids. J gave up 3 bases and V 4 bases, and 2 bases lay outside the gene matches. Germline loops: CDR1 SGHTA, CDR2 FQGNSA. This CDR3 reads CASSSGQYTEAFF. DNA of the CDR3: TGTGCCAGCAGCTCGGGACAGTACACTGAAGCTTTCTTT.

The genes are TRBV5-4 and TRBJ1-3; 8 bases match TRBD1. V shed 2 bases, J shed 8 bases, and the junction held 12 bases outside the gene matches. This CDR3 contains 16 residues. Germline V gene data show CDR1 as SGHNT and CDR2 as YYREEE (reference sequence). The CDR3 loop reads CASSLSPGQGRDTIYF. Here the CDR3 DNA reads TGTGCCAGCAGCTTATCCCCCGGACAGGGAAGAGACACCATATATTTT.

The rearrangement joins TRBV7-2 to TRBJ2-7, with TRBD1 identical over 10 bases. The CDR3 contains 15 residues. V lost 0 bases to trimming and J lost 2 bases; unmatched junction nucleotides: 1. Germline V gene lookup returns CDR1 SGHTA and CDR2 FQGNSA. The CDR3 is CASSLAGTGAYEQYF. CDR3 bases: TGTGCCAGCAGCTTAGCTGGGACAGGGGCCTACGAGCAGTACTTC.

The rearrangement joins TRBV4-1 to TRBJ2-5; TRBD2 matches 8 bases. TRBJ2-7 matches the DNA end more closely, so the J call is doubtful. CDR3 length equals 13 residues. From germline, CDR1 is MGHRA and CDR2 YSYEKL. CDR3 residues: CASSPRTSSEQYF. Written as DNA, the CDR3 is TGCGCCAGCAGCCCCCGGACTAGCAGCGAGCAGTACTTC.

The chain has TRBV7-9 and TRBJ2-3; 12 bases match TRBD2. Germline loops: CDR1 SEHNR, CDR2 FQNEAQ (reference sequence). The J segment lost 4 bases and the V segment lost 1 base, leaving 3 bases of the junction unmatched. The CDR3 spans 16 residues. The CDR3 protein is CASSLGLAGAPDTQYF. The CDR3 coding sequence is TGTGCCAGCAGCTTAGGACTAGCGGGAGCCCCAGATACGCAGTATTTT. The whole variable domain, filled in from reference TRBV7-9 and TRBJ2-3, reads DTGVSQNPRHKITKRGQNVTFRCDPISEHNRLYWYRQTLGQGPEFLTYFQNEAQLEKSRLLSDRFSAERPKGSFSTLEIQRTEQGDSAMYLCASSLGLAGAPDTQYFGPGTRLTVL.

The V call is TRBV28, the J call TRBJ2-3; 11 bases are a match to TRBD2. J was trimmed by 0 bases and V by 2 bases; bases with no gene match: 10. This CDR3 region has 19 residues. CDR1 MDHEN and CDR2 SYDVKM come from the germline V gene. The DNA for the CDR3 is TGTGCCAGCAGTTTAATAGTACTAGCGGGAGCAAGAAGCACAGATACGCAGTATTTT. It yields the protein CASSLIVLAGARSTDTQYF.

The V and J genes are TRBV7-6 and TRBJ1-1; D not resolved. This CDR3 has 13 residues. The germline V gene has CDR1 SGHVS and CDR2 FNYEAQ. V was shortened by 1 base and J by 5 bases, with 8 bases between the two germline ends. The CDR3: CASSLVSQTEAFF. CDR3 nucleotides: TGTGCCAGCAGCTTAGTATCGCAGACTGAAGCTTTCTTT. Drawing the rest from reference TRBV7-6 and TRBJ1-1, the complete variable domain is GAGVSQSPRYKVTKRGQDVALRCDPISGHVSLYWYRQALGQGPEFLTYFNYEAQQDKSGLPNDRFSAERPEGSISTLTIQRTEQRDSAMYRCASSLVSQTEAFFGQGTRLTVV.

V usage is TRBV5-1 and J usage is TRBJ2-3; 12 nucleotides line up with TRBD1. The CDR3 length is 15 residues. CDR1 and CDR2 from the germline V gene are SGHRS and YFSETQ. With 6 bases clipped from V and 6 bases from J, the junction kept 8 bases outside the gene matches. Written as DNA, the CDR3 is TGCGCCAGCAACCCGGGACAGGGGGCGGGGGATACGCAGTATTTT. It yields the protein CASNPGQGAGDTQYF.

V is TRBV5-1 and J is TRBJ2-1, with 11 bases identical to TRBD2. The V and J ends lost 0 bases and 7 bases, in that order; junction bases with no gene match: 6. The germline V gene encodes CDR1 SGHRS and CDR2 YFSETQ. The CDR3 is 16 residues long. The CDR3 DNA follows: TGCGCCAGCAGCTTGGCCATTAGCGGGAGGGTTAATGAGCAGTTCTTC. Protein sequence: CASSLAISGRVNEQFF.

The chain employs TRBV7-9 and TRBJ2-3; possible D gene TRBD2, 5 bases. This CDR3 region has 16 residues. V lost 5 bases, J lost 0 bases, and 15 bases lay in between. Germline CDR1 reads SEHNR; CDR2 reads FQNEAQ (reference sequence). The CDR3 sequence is CASSPWTGSSTDTQYF. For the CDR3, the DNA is TGTGCCAGCAGCCCCTGGACTGGATCTAGCACAGATACGCAGTATTTT.

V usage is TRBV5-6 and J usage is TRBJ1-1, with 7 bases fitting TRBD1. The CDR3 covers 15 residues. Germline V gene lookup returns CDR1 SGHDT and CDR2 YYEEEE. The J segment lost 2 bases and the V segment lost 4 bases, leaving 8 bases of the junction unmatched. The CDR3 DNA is TGTGCCAGCAGCGGGACAGCCCCCTTCAACACTGAAGCTTTCTTT. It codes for CASSGTAPFNTEAFF.

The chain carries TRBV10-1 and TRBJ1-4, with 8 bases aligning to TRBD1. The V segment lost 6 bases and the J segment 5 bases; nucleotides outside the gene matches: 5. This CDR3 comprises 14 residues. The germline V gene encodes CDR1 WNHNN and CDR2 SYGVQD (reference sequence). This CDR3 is CASSRQGPNEKLFF. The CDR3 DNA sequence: TGCGCCAGCAGCCGACAGGGGCCGAATGAAAAACTGTTTTTT.

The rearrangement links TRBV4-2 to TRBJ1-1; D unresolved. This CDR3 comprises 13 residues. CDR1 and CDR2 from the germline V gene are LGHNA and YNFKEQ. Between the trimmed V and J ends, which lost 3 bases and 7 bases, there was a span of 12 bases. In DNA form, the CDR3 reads TGTGCCAGCAGCCACCAGGCTACGCATGAAGCTTTCTTT. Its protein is CASSHQATHEAFF.

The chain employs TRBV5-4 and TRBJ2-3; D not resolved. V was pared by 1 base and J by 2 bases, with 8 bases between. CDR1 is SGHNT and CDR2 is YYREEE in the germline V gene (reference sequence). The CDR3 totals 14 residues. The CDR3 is CASSLFGSTDTQYF. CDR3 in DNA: TGTGCCAGCAGCTTGTTTGGTTCCACAGATACGCAGTATTTT. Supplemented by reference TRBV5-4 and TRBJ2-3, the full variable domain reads ETGVTQSPTHLIKTRGQQVTLRCSSQSGHNTVSWYQQALGQGPQFIFQYYREEENGRGNFPPRFSGLQFPNYSSELNVNALELDDSALYLCASSLFGSTDTQYFGPGTRLTVL.

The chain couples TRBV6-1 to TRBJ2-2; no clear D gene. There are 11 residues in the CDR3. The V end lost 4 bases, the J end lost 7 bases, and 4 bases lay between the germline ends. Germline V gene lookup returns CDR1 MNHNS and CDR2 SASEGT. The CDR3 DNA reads TGTGCCAGCAGTGTGGTCGGGGAGCTGTTTTTT. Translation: CASSVVGELFF.

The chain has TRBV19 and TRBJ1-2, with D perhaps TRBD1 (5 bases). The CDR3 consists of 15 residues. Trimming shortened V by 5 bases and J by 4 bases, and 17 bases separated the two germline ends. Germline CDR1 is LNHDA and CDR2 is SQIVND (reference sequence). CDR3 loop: CASSARSRVVYGYTF. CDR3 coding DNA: TGTGCCAGTAGTGCCCGAAGCAGGGTCGTCTATGGCTACACCTTC. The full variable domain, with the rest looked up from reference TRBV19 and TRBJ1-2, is DGGITQSPKYLFRKEGQNVTLSCEQNLNHDAMYWYRQDPGQGLRLIYYSQIVNDFQKGDIAEGYSVSREKKESFPLTVTSAQKNPTAFYLCASSARSRVVYGYTFGSGTRLTVV.

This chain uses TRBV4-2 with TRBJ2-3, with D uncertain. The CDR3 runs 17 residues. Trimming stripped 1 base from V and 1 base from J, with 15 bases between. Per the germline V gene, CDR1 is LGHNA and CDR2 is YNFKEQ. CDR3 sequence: CASSQGLVSGGTDTQYF. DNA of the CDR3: TGTGCCAGCAGCCAAGGACTGGTCTCTGGGGGCACAGATACGCAGTATTTT.

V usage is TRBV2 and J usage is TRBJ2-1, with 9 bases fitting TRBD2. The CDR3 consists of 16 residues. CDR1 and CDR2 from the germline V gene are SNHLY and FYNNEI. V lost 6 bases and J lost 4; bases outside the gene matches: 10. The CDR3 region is CASRSSGRPTYNEQFF. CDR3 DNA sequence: TGTGCCAGCAGATCAAGCGGGAGGCCGACTTACAATGAGCAGTTCTTC.

The CDR3, as DNA: TGTGCCAGCAGTTCCCCGGGGGCGTACGCTGAAGCTTTCTTT. Protein: CASSSPGAYAEAFF. V usage is TRBV28 and J usage is TRBJ1-1; tentatively, D is TRBD1 (6 bases). The CDR3 is made up of 14 amino acids. V dropped 4 bases and J dropped 6 bases, with 15 bases sitting between them. CDR1 and CDR2 (germline): MDHEN, SYDVKM.

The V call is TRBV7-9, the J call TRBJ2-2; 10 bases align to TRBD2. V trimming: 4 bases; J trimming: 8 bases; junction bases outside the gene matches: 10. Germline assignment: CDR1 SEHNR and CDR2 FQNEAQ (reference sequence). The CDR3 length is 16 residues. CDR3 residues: CASSSLGTSGAGELFF. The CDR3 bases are TGTGCCAGCAGCTCCCTGGGTACTAGCGGGGCGGGGGAGCTGTTTTTT.

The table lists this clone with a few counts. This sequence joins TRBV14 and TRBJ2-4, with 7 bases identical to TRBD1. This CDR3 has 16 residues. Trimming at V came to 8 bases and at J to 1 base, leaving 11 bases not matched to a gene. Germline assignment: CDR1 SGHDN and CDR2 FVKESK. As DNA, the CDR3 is TGTGCCAGCGCGCAAACGACAGGGTTGGCCAAAAACATTCAGTACTTC. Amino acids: CASAQTTGLAKNIQYF.

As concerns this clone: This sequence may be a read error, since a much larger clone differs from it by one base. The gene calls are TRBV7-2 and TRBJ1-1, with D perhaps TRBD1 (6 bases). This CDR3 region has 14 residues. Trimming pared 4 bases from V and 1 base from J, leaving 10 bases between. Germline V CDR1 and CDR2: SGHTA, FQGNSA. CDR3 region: CASSSGQRNTEAFF. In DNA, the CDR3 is TGTGCCAGCAGCTCCGGACAGCGGAACACTGAAGCTTTCTTT.

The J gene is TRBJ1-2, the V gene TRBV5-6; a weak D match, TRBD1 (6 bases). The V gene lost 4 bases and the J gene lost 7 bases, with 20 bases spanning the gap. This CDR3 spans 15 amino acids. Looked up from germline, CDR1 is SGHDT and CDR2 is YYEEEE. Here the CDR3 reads CASSGATGGFGGYTF. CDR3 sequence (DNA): TGTGCCAGCAGCGGCGCGACAGGCGGTTTTGGTGGCTACACCTTC.

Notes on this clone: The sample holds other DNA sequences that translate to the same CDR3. CDR3 sequence (DNA): TGTGCCAGCAGCGTAGTAACCGGGGAGCTGTTTTTT. Its protein is CASSVVTGELFF. The V gene is TRBV9, the J gene TRBJ2-2; D remains ambiguous. Deletions cut 0 bases from V and 5 bases from J, with 2 bases between. The CDR3 totals 12 residues. In germline, CDR1 is SGDLS, CDR2 YYNGEE.

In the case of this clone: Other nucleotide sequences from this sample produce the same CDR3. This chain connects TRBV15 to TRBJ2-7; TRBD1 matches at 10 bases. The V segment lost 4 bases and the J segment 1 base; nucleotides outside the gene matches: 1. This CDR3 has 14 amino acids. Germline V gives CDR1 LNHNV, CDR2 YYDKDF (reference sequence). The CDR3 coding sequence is TGTGCCACCAGCACGGGACAGGGGTCCTACGAGCAGTACTTC. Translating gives CATSTGQGSYEQYF.

The CDR3 is CASSLNGQVDTEAFF. In nucleotides, the CDR3 is TGCGCCAGCAGCTTGAATGGACAGGTGGATACTGAAGCTTTCTTT. The chain links TRBV5-1 to TRBJ1-1, with TRBD1 matching 7 bases. This CDR3 has 15 residues. The germline gives CDR1 SGHRS, CDR2 YFSETQ. The V gene end was trimmed by 1 base and the J gene end by 5 bases; junction bases not matched to a gene: 8.

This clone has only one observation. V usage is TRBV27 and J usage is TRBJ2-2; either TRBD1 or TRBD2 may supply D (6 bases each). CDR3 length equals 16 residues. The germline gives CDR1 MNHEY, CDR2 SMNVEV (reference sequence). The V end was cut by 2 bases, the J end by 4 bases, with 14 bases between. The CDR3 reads CASSLVGGIRTGELFF. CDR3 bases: TGTGCCAGCAGTTTAGTCGGGGGCATCCGCACCGGGGAGCTGTTTTTT.

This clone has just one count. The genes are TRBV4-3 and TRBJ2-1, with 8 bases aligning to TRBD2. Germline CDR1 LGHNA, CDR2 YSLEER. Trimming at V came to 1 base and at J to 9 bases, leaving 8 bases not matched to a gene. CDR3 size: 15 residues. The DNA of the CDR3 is TGCGCCAGCAGCCAAGTCGGGACTAGGGGTTTTGAGCAGTTCTTC. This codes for CASSQVGTRGFEQFF.

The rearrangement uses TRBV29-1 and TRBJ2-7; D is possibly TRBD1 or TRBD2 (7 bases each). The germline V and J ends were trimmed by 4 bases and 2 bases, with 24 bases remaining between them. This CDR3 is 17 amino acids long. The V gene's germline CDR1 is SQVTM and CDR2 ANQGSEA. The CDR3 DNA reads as TGCAGCGTTGTCCAACCTACGGGAGGCCAGGGGGCCTACGAGCAGTACTTC. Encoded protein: CSVVQPTGGQGAYEQYF.